The next 32 T cell receptor beta chains were all read from a single sample in a study of cytomegalovirus exposure and HLA in healthy donors. 13 Jbeta primers and 60 Vbeta primers were used for the PCR. TCRdb's table, derived via immunoSEQ multiplex PCR, lists solely in-frame clones and lacks some. The repertoire has roughly 120,000 clones, around three quarters of them found once; the top ten carry about 3%. Sequencing used PBMCs. The receptors originated from a woman aged 18-30 years in good health and CMV-seropositive.

J is TRBJ2-7 and V is TRBV28, with 7 bases fitting TRBD1. This CDR3 comprises 15 residues. The ends lost 1 base at V and 2 bases at J; junction bases unmatched: 5. Germline CDR1 MDHEN, CDR2 SYDVKM. This CDR3 reads CASSLSYGQAYEQYF. CDR3 sequence (DNA): TGTGCCAGCAGTTTATCCTATGGACAGGCCTACGAGCAGTACTTC.

The V gene is TRBV5-8, the J gene TRBJ2-7, with D perhaps matching TRBD2 (5 bases). Per the germline V gene, CDR1 is SGHTS and CDR2 is YDEGEE. V lost 2 bases and J 9 bases, leaving 12 bases between the germline ends. The CDR3 consists of 12 residues. CDR3 region: CASSLIAAGQYF. CDR3 DNA sequence: TGTGCCAGCAGCTTAATAGCTGCGGGGCAGTACTTC.

This chain connects TRBV27 to TRBJ1-4; 7 positions agree with TRBD1. J was trimmed by 8 bases and V by 5 bases; bases with no gene match: 14. The CDR3 length is 16 residues. Germline V lookup: CDR1 MNHEY, CDR2 SMNVEV (reference sequence). The CDR3 reads CASSLLGQSQGEKLFF. CDR3 DNA: TGTGCCAGCAGTCTGCTGGGACAGTCCCAGGGGGAAAAACTGTTTTTT.

This clone was observed a few times. V is TRBV27 and J is TRBJ1-1; D gene uncertain. V dropped 1 base and J dropped 0 bases, with 15 bases sitting between them. Germline CDR1 MNHEY, CDR2 SMNVEV (reference sequence). The length of the CDR3 is 17 residues. In DNA, the CDR3 is TGTGCCAGCAGTTTATTCGGTGTCGAGGTTGTGAACACTGAAGCTTTCTTT. Protein product: CASSLFGVEVVNTEAFF.

This chain joins TRBV27 and TRBJ1-5; the D gene is possibly TRBD1 (6 bases). In germline, CDR1 is MNHEY, CDR2 SMNVEV (reference sequence). Trimming left V 5 bases short and J 3 bases short, with 14 bases between. The CDR3 totals 15 residues. CDR3 region: CASSPGDIDNQPQHF. The CDR3 DNA reads TGTGCCAGCAGTCCTGGGGACATTGACAATCAGCCCCAGCATTTT.

The chain carries TRBV7-3 and TRBJ1-3, with D perhaps TRBD1 (6 bases). This CDR3 is 14 amino acids long. CDR1 and CDR2 from the germline V gene are SGHTA and FQGTGA. V dropped 10 bases and J dropped 4 bases, with 17 bases sitting between them. CDR3 DNA sequence: TGTGCCAAATGGGACACCTTGGGGGGAAACACCATATATTTT. Its protein product is CAKWDTLGGNTIYF.

The chain joins TRBV5-1 to TRBJ2-1; D is unresolved. V dropped 0 bases and J dropped 0 bases, with 10 bases sitting between them. The CDR3 loop spans 16 amino acids. Germline V gene lookup returns CDR1 SGHRS and CDR2 YFSETQ. CDR3 sequence reads: CASSLVPVYSYNEQFF. In DNA form, the CDR3 reads TGCGCCAGCAGCTTGGTCCCAGTTTACTCCTACAATGAGCAGTTCTTC.

In its sample, this clone was seen a few times. The rearrangement links TRBV18 to TRBJ1-5; D perhaps matches TRBD1 (5 bases). The germline V and J ends were trimmed by 3 bases and 4 bases, with 7 bases remaining between them. CDR1 and CDR2 (germline): KGHSH, LQKENI. The length of the CDR3 is 13 residues. The CDR3 protein is CASSPDSNQPQHF. CDR3 in DNA: TGTGCCAGCTCACCCGACAGTAATCAGCCCCAGCATTTT.

This clone has a handful of counts. The chain combines TRBV28 with TRBJ1-1; perhaps TRBD1 as D (5 bases). The V gene lost 7 bases and the J gene lost 0 bases, with 12 bases spanning the gap. The CDR3 is 14 amino acids. Germline values: CDR1 MDHEN, CDR2 SYDVKM. The CDR3 is CASTLGQMNTEAFF. CDR3 DNA: TGTGCCAGCACCTTGGGGCAGATGAACACTGAAGCTTTCTTT.

The chain uses TRBV13 and TRBJ1-5; no definite D call. Germline CDR1 is PRHDT and CDR2 is FYEKMQ (reference sequence). V was trimmed by 5 bases and J by 6 bases, leaving 11 bases between them. CDR3 length: 13 residues. CDR3 amino acids: CASSPRRLQPQHF. The CDR3 coding sequence is TGTGCCAGCAGCCCCCGGAGGCTTCAGCCCCAGCATTTT.

V is TRBV6-1 and J is TRBJ2-7; TRBD2 is a possible D gene (5 bases). The CDR3 has 14 amino acids. Trimming took 4 bases from V and 2 from J, leaving 12 bases between them. Looked up from germline, CDR1 is MNHNS and CDR2 is SASEGT. For the CDR3, the DNA is TGTGCCAGCAGTGTCAGCGGCCAAACCTACGAGCAGTACTTC. Protein sequence: CASSVSGQTYEQYF.

V and J are TRBV2 and TRBJ1-4, with 9 bases that match TRBD1. Germline V CDR1 and CDR2: SNHLY, FYNNEI. Trimming removed 4 bases from V and 8 bases from J; junction bases left unmatched: 5. The CDR3 loop spans 14 amino acids. The CDR3: CASSVDRGEEKLFF. Written as DNA, the CDR3 is TGTGCCAGCAGTGTGGACAGGGGCGAGGAAAAACTGTTTTTT.

The chain employs TRBV27 and TRBJ2-3, with D tentatively TRBD2 (5 bases). This CDR3 contains 14 residues. V shed 5 bases and J shed 3 bases, with 12 bases lying between them. Germline V gene data show CDR1 as MNHEY and CDR2 as SMNVEV (reference sequence). Here the CDR3 DNA reads TGTGCCAGCAGTGTGGGTAGCGCGACAGATACGCAGTATTTT. Translating gives CASSVGSATDTQYF.

The CDR3 coding sequence is TGTGCCAGCAGTTTATCAGTCGGTTACAATGAGCAGTTCTTC. Translation: CASSLSVGYNEQFF. The rearrangement links TRBV27 to TRBJ2-1; D call uncertain. Trimming shortened V by 0 bases and J by 4 bases, and 7 bases separated the two germline ends. Germline V CDR1 and CDR2: MNHEY, SMNVEV (reference sequence). The CDR3 contains 14 residues.

The rearrangement uses TRBV25-1 and TRBJ1-3; no reliable D call. This CDR3 spans 15 amino acids. Trimming cost V 3 bases and J 4 bases, with 13 bases left between them. In germline, CDR1 is MGHDK, CDR2 SYGVNS. As DNA, the CDR3 is TGTGCCAGCAGTGATGATCGGGGAGGAGGAAACACCATATATTTT. This translates into CASSDDRGGGNTIYF. The full variable domain, in which reference TRBV25-1 and TRBJ1-3 provide the parts outside the CDR3, is EADIYQTPRYLVIGTGKKITLECSQTMGHDKMYWYQQDPGMELHLIHYSYGVNSTEKGDLSSESTVSRIRTEHFPLTLESARPSHTSQYLCASSDDRGGGNTIYFGEGSWLTVV.

This clone showed up just a few times. This chain links TRBV9 with TRBJ2-1; 12 nucleotides line up with TRBD2. This CDR3 spans 15 amino acids. The V and J ends lost 4 bases and 7 bases, in that order; junction bases with no gene match: 6. Germline V lookup: CDR1 SGDLS, CDR2 YYNGEE. For the CDR3, the DNA is TGTGCCAGCAGCTACGGACTAGCGGGAATTAATGAGCAGTTCTTC. Translated: CASSYGLAGINEQFF.

This chain connects TRBV9 to TRBJ2-3; 7 nucleotides align to TRBD2. Germline CDR1 is SGDLS and CDR2 is YYNGEE. The CDR3 is made up of 13 amino acids. After removal of 7 bases from V and 2 bases from J, the junction contained 4 bases not matched to a gene. The CDR3 DNA follows: TGTGCCAGCGGGGGGAGGGACACAGATACGCAGTATTTT. Its protein is CASGGRDTDTQYF. The full variable domain, rest sourced from reference TRBV9 and TRBJ2-3, is DSGVTQTPKHLITATGQRVTLRCSPRSGDLSVYWYQQSLDQGLQFLIQYYNGEERAKGNILERFSAQQFPDLHSELNLSSLELGDSALYFCASGGRDTDTQYFGPGTRLTVL.

The chain recombines TRBV5-8 with TRBJ2-7, with 11 bases matching TRBD1. Germline CDR1 reads SGHTS; CDR2 reads YDEGEE. Germline trimming cut 3 bases from V and 9 bases from J; bases unmatched to any gene: 5. The CDR3 has 13 amino acids. The CDR3 spells CASSYGTGGTQYF. The CDR3 coding sequence is TGTGCCAGCAGCTATGGGACAGGGGGAACGCAGTACTTC.

This chain links TRBV12-5 with TRBJ2-1; D uncertain. This CDR3 is 10 amino acids long. Trimming pared 6 bases from V and 10 bases from J, leaving 7 bases between. Germline V gives CDR1 LGHNT, CDR2 FRNRAP. In DNA form, the CDR3 reads TGTGCTAGTGGCCAGAACGAGCAGTTCTTC. As protein: CASGQNEQFF.

The V gene is TRBV19, the J gene TRBJ1-4; no firm D call. V was cut by 7 bases and J by 7 bases, with 13 bases left in between. The CDR3 covers 13 residues. Germline CDR1 LNHDA, CDR2 SQIVND (reference sequence). The CDR3 is CASKDLDGEKLFF. The CDR3 nucleotides are TGTGCCAGTAAGGATCTAGACGGTGAAAAACTGTTTTTT.

V is TRBV6-5 and J is TRBJ1-1, with TRBD1 as a possible D gene (6 bases). Germline-derived CDR1 and CDR2 are MNHEY and SVGAGI. The V end was cut by 7 bases, the J end by 4 bases, with 16 bases between. The CDR3 loop spans 14 amino acids. The CDR3 loop reads CASMNRGAGTEAFF. The CDR3 region has the DNA TGTGCCAGCATGAATCGGGGGGCAGGCACTGAAGCTTTCTTT.

V gene TRBV6-6 combines with J gene TRBJ2-3, with D possibly matching TRBD2 (5 bases). CDR1 is MNHNY, CDR2 SVGAGI, per germline (reference sequence). The CDR3 length is 14 residues. V was cut by 6 bases and J by 2 bases, with 12 bases left in between. CDR3 bases: TGTGCCAGCAGGAGGGATCTTTACACAGATACGCAGTATTTT. It encodes CASRRDLYTDTQYF.

The V and J genes are TRBV5-6 and TRBJ2-7; 8 nucleotides align to TRBD2. From germline, CDR1 is SGHDT and CDR2 YYEEEE. The ends lost 0 bases at V and 4 bases at J; junction bases unmatched: 6. CDR3 length: 15 residues. CDR3 region: CASSLALGLGYEQYF. The CDR3 DNA reads as TGTGCCAGCAGCTTGGCCTTGGGACTAGGGTACGAGCAGTACTTC.

This chain links TRBV14 with TRBJ2-3; 10 bases line up with TRBD2. There are 15 residues in the CDR3. Germline V gives CDR1 SGHDN, CDR2 FVKESK. Trimming removed 6 bases from V and 7 bases from J; junction bases left unmatched: 10. For the CDR3, the DNA is TGTGCCAGCAGGCCCACCGGACTAGCGGCATATACGCAGTATTTT. Residues: CASRPTGLAAYTQYF.

This sequence joins TRBV19 and TRBJ1-2; D uncertain. The CDR3 contains 14 residues. Germline lookup yields CDR1 LNHDA and CDR2 SQIVND (reference sequence). Trimming took 0 bases from V and 4 from J, leaving 9 bases between them. CDR3 nucleotides: TGTGCCAGTAGTATAGATGAGGGAACCTATGGCTACACCTTC. It yields the protein CASSIDEGTYGYTF.

This clone was detected only a few times. This sequence joins TRBV6-5 and TRBJ2-1; the D gene is possibly TRBD1 (6 bases). Trimming stripped 2 bases from V and 3 bases from J, with 8 bases between. This CDR3 has 14 amino acids. Germline CDR1 and CDR2: MNHEY and SVGAGI. CDR3: CASSYGQLYNEQFF. The CDR3 DNA follows: TGTGCCAGCAGTTACGGACAGCTCTACAATGAGCAGTTCTTC.

V is TRBV7-3 and J is TRBJ2-2, with 9 bases identical to TRBD1. J gave up 4 bases and V 2 bases, and 5 bases lay outside the gene matches. The CDR3 extends over 16 amino acids. Germline-derived CDR1 and CDR2 are SGHTA and FQGTGA. CDR3 protein: CASSLPGQGSTGELFF. The CDR3 DNA reads TGTGCCAGCAGCTTACCGGGACAGGGATCCACCGGGGAGCTGTTTTTT.

The chain joins TRBV19 to TRBJ2-7, with 7 bases lining up with TRBD2. Germline-derived CDR1 and CDR2 are LNHDA and SQIVND (reference sequence). The trim removed 3 bases at V and 2 bases at J, leaving 7 bases unmatched. The CDR3 sequence is 15 residues long. CDR3 DNA sequence: TGTGCCAGTAGTATGTTGGGACTACAGACCTACGAGCAGTACTTC. This gives the protein CASSMLGLQTYEQYF.

The chain has TRBV2 and TRBJ1-3; 9 bases line up with TRBD1. The V gene end was trimmed by 6 bases and the J gene end by 1 base; junction bases not matched to a gene: 7. There are 16 residues in the CDR3. Per the germline V gene, CDR1 is SNHLY and CDR2 is FYNNEI. The CDR3 protein is CASRPGQGRSGNTIYF. CDR3 bases: TGTGCCAGCAGACCTGGACAGGGGAGGTCTGGAAACACCATATATTTT. Based on the CDR3 plus reference TRBV2 and TRBJ1-3, the full variable domain is EPEVTQTPSHQVTQMGQEVILRCVPISNHLYFYWYRQILGQKVEFLVSFYNNEISEKSEIFDDQFSVERPDGSNFTLKIRSTKLEDSAMYFCASRPGQGRSGNTIYFGEGSWLTVV.

This chain uses TRBV7-9 with TRBJ1-1; possibly TRBD1 for D (5 bases). Germline CDR1 and CDR2: SEHNR and FQNEAQ (reference sequence). V gave up 5 bases and J gave up 11 bases, with 15 bases separating them. This CDR3 is 12 amino acids long. The CDR3 nucleotides are TGTGCCAGCAGCGAAGACAGACTAGGGGCTTTCTTT. Translated: CASSEDRLGAFF.

The J gene is TRBJ1-1, the V gene TRBV7-9; D uncertain. Germline V gives CDR1 SEHNR, CDR2 FQNEAQ (reference sequence). This CDR3 spans 13 amino acids. V lost 2 bases and J lost 5, with 9 bases in between. The CDR3 DNA reads TGTGCCAGCAGCTTAACGACGGGGACTGAAGCTTTCTTT. Encoded protein: CASSLTTGTEAFF. Using reference TRBV7-9 and TRBJ1-1 for the parts outside the CDR3, the full variable domain is DTGVSQNPRHKITKRGQNVTFRCDPISEHNRLYWYRQTLGQGPEFLTYFQNEAQLEKSRLLSDRFSAERPKGSFSTLEIQRTEQGDSAMYLCASSLTTGTEAFFGQGTRLTVV.

The chain joins TRBV18 to TRBJ1-2; D not certain. The V and J ends lost 2 bases and 4 bases respectively, with 17 bases between them. In germline, CDR1 is KGHSH, CDR2 LQKENI. The length of the CDR3 is 16 residues. This CDR3 reads CASSPSGQVPPYGYTF. The DNA for the CDR3 is TGTGCCAGCTCACCAAGCGGCCAAGTTCCCCCCTATGGCTACACCTTC.